A selection of T cell receptor beta chains follows, all from one sample in a study of blood T cell repertoires in COVID-19. Clones were read by immunoSEQ multiplex PCR, and TCRdb kept only the in-frame ones, dropping some. The sample consists of 80,000 to 100,000 clones, around 85% of them appearing once. The sequenced sample was peripheral blood. The receptor source for this set is a man aged 55-75 years with acute or convalescent COVID-19. The CDR3 runs from the conserved cysteine through the conserved F or W. A D gene is named only where the DNA matches it firmly. The listing skips clone size in some rows; elsewhere it reads once, few, many or a size class.

>TRBJ2-5|TRBV15|.|.
CATSRYTGPQETQYF
TGTGCCACCAGCAGATATACAGGGCCTCAAGAGACCCAGTACTTC
>TRBJ2-4|TRBV19|.|TRBD1
CASSNVRTGAKNIQYF
TGTGCCAGTAGTAACGTCCGGACAGGAGCCAAAAACATTCAGTACTTC
>TRBJ1-6|TRBV7-9|.|.
CASSEQVAGDSPLHF
TGTGCCAGCAGCGAGCAAGTGGCAGGGGATTCACCCCTCCACTTT
>TRBJ1-1|TRBV6-2/TRBV6-3|.|.
CASSPRPQLLNTEAFF
TGTGCCAGCAGCCCGAGGCCCCAGTTGCTTAACACTGAAGCTTTCTTT
>TRBJ2-3|TRBV24-1|.|TRBD1
CATSDFLGQGGVNTQYF
TGTGCCACCAGTGATTTCCTAGGACAGGGCGGGGTTAATACGCAGTATTTT
>TRBJ1-1|TRBV9|few|.
CASSAAPGANTEAFF
TGTGCCAGCAGCGCCGCCCCAGGGGCGAACACTGAAGCTTTCTTT
>TRBJ1-2|TRBV29-1|few|.
CSVGHGNYGYTF
TGCAGCGTTGGACACGGTAACTATGGCTACACCTTC
>TRBJ2-5|TRBV2|.|TRBD1
CASSETITGQGIGTQYF
TGTGCCAGCAGTGAAACAATCACGGGACAGGGGATCGGGACCCAGTACTTC
>TRBJ2-7|TRBV7-9|.|.
CASSLADSTYEQYF
TGTGCCAGCAGCTTAGCCGACAGTACCTACGAGCAGTACTTC
>TRBJ2-2|TRBV7-9|few|TRBD1
CASSSSRDRAITGELFF
TGTGCCAGCAGCTCCTCCCGGGACAGGGCTATCACCGGGGAGCTGTTTTTT
>TRBJ2-2|TRBV27|.|.
CASSYTKSGELFF
TGTGCCAGCAGCTATACTAAGTCCGGGGAGCTGTTTTTT
>TRBJ1-2|TRBV9|.|TRBD1
CASSSPAVNRGGGYGYTF
TGTGCCAGCAGCTCCCCAGCAGTAAACAGGGGTGGTGGATACGGCTACACCTTC
>TRBJ2-3|TRBV13|.|.
CASSLRLGADTQYF
TGTGCCAGCAGCTTAAGGCTAGGAGCAGATACGCAGTATTTT
>TRBJ1-2|TRBV11-2|.|TRBD1
CASSLVRTGKTGVEGYTF
TGTGCCAGCAGCTTAGTTCGGACAGGAAAAACCGGGGTGGAGGGCTACACCTTC
>TRBJ2-1|TRBV27|.|TRBD2
CASSPLYLAGGYNEQFF
TGTGCCAGCAGTCCCCTCTACCTAGCGGGAGGCTACAATGAGCAGTTCTTC
>TRBJ1-1|TRBV6-5|once|.
CASSYYPVQNTEAFF
TGTGCCAGCAGTTACTACCCCGTACAGAACACTGAAGCTTTCTTT
>TRBJ2-5|TRBV7-6|.|TRBD2
CASSLGLAGVSETQYF
TGTGCCAGCAGCTTAGGACTAGCGGGGGTTTCAGAGACCCAGTACTTC
>TRBJ2-4|TRBV7-3|.|.
CASSLIPGNQAKNIQYF
TGTGCCAGCAGCTTAATACCGGGGAACCAAGCCAAAAACATTCAGTACTTC
>TRBJ1-5|TRBV5-5|.|.
CASSLVADNQPQHF
TGTGCCAGCAGCTTGGTGGCTGATAATCAGCCCCAGCATTTT
>TRBJ2-1|TRBV5-1|.|TRBD2
CASSLVLAGSRVQFF
TGCGCCAGCAGCTTGGTTCTAGCGGGATCTCGGGTGCAGTTCTTC
>TRBJ1-1|TRBV15|.|TRBD1
CATSSPGGRTEAFF
TGTGCCACCAGCAGTCCAGGGGGACGAACTGAAGCTTTCTTT
>TRBJ1-5|TRBV28|few|TRBD1
CASSPGQHNQPQHF
TGTGCCAGCAGTCCGGGACAGCACAATCAGCCCCAGCATTTT
>TRBJ2-7|TRBV30|.|TRBD2
CAWRRGTSSYEQYF
TGTGCCTGGAGACGGGGGACTAGCTCCTACGAGCAGTACTTC
>TRBJ1-5|TRBV27|few|TRBD1
CASRPGQGIQPQHF
TGTGCCAGCAGACCGGGACAGGGGATTCAGCCCCAGCATTTT
>TRBJ1-1|TRBV4-3|.|.
CASSQADAGFAEAFF
TGCGCCAGCAGCCAGGCCGACGCAGGGTTTGCTGAAGCTTTCTTT
>TRBJ1-5|TRBV7-8|.|.
CASSLANGRANQPQHF
TGTGCCAGCAGCTTAGCGAACGGCAGGGCCAATCAGCCCCAGCATTTT
>TRBJ2-7|TRBV13|few|.
CASSSRGVSSYEQYF
TGTGCCAGCAGCAGCAGGGGGGTTTCGTCCTACGAGCAGTACTTC
>TRBJ1-5|TRBV7-3|few|TRBD1
CASSSGQGNQPQHF
TGTGCCAGCAGCTCGGGACAGGGGAATCAGCCCCAGCATTTT
>TRBJ2-5|TRBV6-5|.|.
CASSPGGQETQYF
TGTGCCAGCAGCCCCGGGGGGCAGGAGACCCAGTACTTC
>TRBJ1-1|TRBV11-3|.|.
CASSQTVNTEAFF
TGTGCCAGCAGCCAGACAGTGAACACTGAAGCTTTCTTT
>TRBJ1-2|TRBV6-2/TRBV6-3|.|TRBD1
CASSYTGDYGYTF
TGTGCCAGCAGTTACACAGGGGACTATGGCTACACCTTC
>TRBJ1-3|TRBV5-5|.|.
CASSLYVQTGLSGNTIYF
TGTGCCAGCAGCTTGTATGTTCAGACAGGCCTCTCTGGAAACACCATATATTTT
>TRBJ2-2|TRBV6-4|.|TRBD2
CASSPRPSSGANTGELFF
TGTGCCAGCAGTCCCCGGCCCTCTAGCGGGGCGAACACCGGGGAGCTGTTTTTT
>TRBJ1-2|TRBV24-1|.|.
CATSAGTFGYTF
TGTGCCACCAGTGCTGGGACATTTGGCTACACCTTC
>TRBJ1-2|TRBV3-1/TRBV3-2|many|TRBD1
CASSQTGGPNYGYTF
TGTGCCAGCAGCCAAACAGGGGGCCCAAACTATGGCTACACCTTC
>TRBJ1-1|TRBV6-1|.|.
CASSESGKGGGEAFF
TGTGCCAGCAGTGAATCTGGGAAAGGCGGAGGGGAAGCTTTCTTT